This is a list of T cell receptor beta chains from one sample in a study of blood T cell repertoires in COVID-19. Assay: immunoSEQ multiplex PCR; the TCRdb copy retains only in-frame clones and omits some. Found here are fewer than 350,000 clones, 81% of them singletons; the top ten hold around 2.9%. The sequenced sample consisted of peripheral blood. These receptors were taken from a woman between 55 and 75 years old with active or convalescent COVID-19. CDR3s include the opening cysteine and the closing phenylalanine or tryptophan. Fields, in order: CDR3 protein, CDR3 DNA, clone size, J gene, D gene, V gene. The D gene is left open where the match is weak. Clone size is given for some rows only: seen once, a few or many times, or a class if the clone is expanded.

CDR3 protein: CASGPDRALNYGYTF; CDR3 DNA: TGTGCTAGTGGTCCGGACAGGGCTTTAAACTATGGCTACACCTTC; clone size: -; J gene: TRBJ1-2; D gene: TRBD1; V gene: TRBV12-5
CDR3 protein: CASSYSTSGGSYEQYF; CDR3 DNA: TGTGCCAGCAGTTACTCAACTAGCGGGGGGTCCTACGAGCAGTACTTC; clone size: -; J gene: TRBJ2-7; D gene: TRBD2; V gene: TRBV6-5
CDR3 protein: CASSMGRGLIQPQHF; CDR3 DNA: TGTGCCAGTAGTATGGGTAGGGGGCTTATTCAGCCCCAGCATTTT; clone size: -; J gene: TRBJ1-5; D gene: TRBD1; V gene: TRBV19
CDR3 protein: CASSVTGDSPLHF; CDR3 DNA: TGTGCCAGCAGCGTGACAGGGGATTCACCCCTCCACTTT; clone size: -; J gene: TRBJ1-6; D gene: TRBD1; V gene: TRBV5-6
CDR3 protein: CASSLAETGLWGANYGYTF; CDR3 DNA: TGCGCCAGCAGCTTGGCCGAGACAGGGTTGTGGGGAGCTAACTATGGCTACACCTTC; clone size: -; J gene: TRBJ1-2; D gene: TRBD1; V gene: TRBV5-1
CDR3 protein: CASSSPTGGSTQYF; CDR3 DNA: TGTGCCAGCAGCTCCCCGACAGGGGGCTCGACCCAGTACTTC; clone size: -; J gene: TRBJ2-5; D gene: TRBD1; V gene: TRBV7-9
CDR3 protein: CASSLAAANTEAFF; CDR3 DNA: TGTGCCAGCAGCTTAGCGGCCGCTAACACTGAAGCTTTCTTT; clone size: -; J gene: TRBJ1-1; D gene: -; V gene: TRBV7-2
CDR3 protein: CASSEYRGGVGEKLFF; CDR3 DNA: TGTGCCAGCAGTGAATACCGAGGAGGGGTAGGCGAAAAACTGTTTTTT; clone size: -; J gene: TRBJ1-4; D gene: -; V gene: TRBV25-1
CDR3 protein: CAGGSSYEQYF; CDR3 DNA: TGTGCCGGCGGCAGCTCCTACGAGCAGTACTTC; clone size: -; J gene: TRBJ2-7; D gene: -; V gene: TRBV10-3
CDR3 protein: CSVARGGNYGYTF; CDR3 DNA: TGCAGCGTTGCACGGGGGGGAAACTATGGCTACACCTTC; clone size: -; J gene: TRBJ1-2; D gene: -; V gene: TRBV29-1
CDR3 protein: CATGNTGTGGHEQYF; CDR3 DNA: TGTGCCACCGGTAACACCGGGACAGGTGGCCACGAGCAGTACTTC; clone size: -; J gene: TRBJ2-7; D gene: TRBD1; V gene: TRBV27
CDR3 protein: CASRPRGGRWYTGELFF; CDR3 DNA: TGTGCCAGCAGACCTCGGGGGGGTCGCTGGTACACCGGGGAGCTGTTTTTT; clone size: -; J gene: TRBJ2-2; D gene: TRBD2; V gene: TRBV13
CDR3 protein: CASSRSGVVSNQPQHF; CDR3 DNA: TGTGCCAGCAGCCGATCAGGGGTCGTTAGCAATCAGCCCCAGCATTTT; clone size: -; J gene: TRBJ1-5; D gene: -; V gene: TRBV5-8
CDR3 protein: CASSSLRIHEQYF; CDR3 DNA: TGTGCCAGCAGCTCGCTGAGGATTCACGAGCAGTACTTC; clone size: -; J gene: TRBJ2-7; D gene: -; V gene: TRBV5-5
CDR3 protein: CASSLVTQGVKNTEAFF; CDR3 DNA: TGTGCCAGCAGCTTAGTCACTCAAGGGGTCAAGAACACTGAAGCTTTCTTT; clone size: -; J gene: TRBJ1-1; D gene: -; V gene: TRBV7-8
CDR3 protein: CASSVEQGPPQETQYF; CDR3 DNA: TGTGCCAGCAGCGTAGAGCAGGGGCCCCCCCAAGAGACCCAGTACTTC; clone size: once; J gene: TRBJ2-5; D gene: -; V gene: TRBV9
CDR3 protein: CASSLRWDPGQRSYEQYF; CDR3 DNA: TGTGCCAGCAGCTTGAGATGGGATCCGGGACAGAGATCCTACGAGCAGTACTTC; clone size: -; J gene: TRBJ2-7; D gene: TRBD1; V gene: TRBV5-8
CDR3 protein: CASSPRGVWEKLFF; CDR3 DNA: TGTGCCAGCAGCCCACGGGGGGTTTGGGAAAAACTGTTTTTT; clone size: -; J gene: TRBJ1-4; D gene: -; V gene: TRBV5-8
CDR3 protein: CASSWGQGYGANVLTF; CDR3 DNA: TGTGCCAGCAGCTGGGGACAGGGCTACGGGGCCAACGTCCTGACTTTC; clone size: -; J gene: TRBJ2-6; D gene: TRBD1; V gene: TRBV7-6
CDR3 protein: CASSHSRDSLNYGYTF; CDR3 DNA: TGCGCCAGCAGCCACAGCCGGGACAGCCTTAACTATGGCTACACCTTC; clone size: few; J gene: TRBJ1-2; D gene: TRBD1; V gene: TRBV4-3
CDR3 protein: CASRLTGFAFF; CDR3 DNA: TGTGCCAGCAGACTCACAGGATTCGCTTTCTTT; clone size: -; J gene: TRBJ1-1; D gene: -; V gene: TRBV7-2
CDR3 protein: CASSQPRRFRGAVF; CDR3 DNA: TGTGCCAGCAGCCAACCTCGACGGTTCCGGGGAGCTGTTTTT; clone size: -; J gene: TRBJ2-2; D gene: -; V gene: TRBV9
CDR3 protein: CASSIGERGGVDTQYF; CDR3 DNA: TGTGCCAGTAGTATAGGGGAGCGGGGGGGAGTGGATACGCAGTATTTT; clone size: -; J gene: TRBJ2-3; D gene: TRBD2; V gene: TRBV19
CDR3 protein: CASSGAFTDTQYF; CDR3 DNA: TGTGCCAGCAGCGGGGCATTCACAGATACGCAGTATTTT; clone size: once; J gene: TRBJ2-3; D gene: -; V gene: TRBV11-2
CDR3 protein: CASSQVTNYGYTF; CDR3 DNA: TGCGCCAGCAGCCAAGTAACTAACTATGGCTACACCTTC; clone size: -; J gene: TRBJ1-2; D gene: -; V gene: TRBV4-1
CDR3 protein: CASSYGRVAPYNQPQHF; CDR3 DNA: TGTGCCAGCAGTTACGGCAGGGTCGCTCCCTATAATCAGCCCCAGCATTTT; clone size: -; J gene: TRBJ1-5; D gene: -; V gene: TRBV6-2/TRBV6-3
CDR3 protein: CASRGLGETQYF; CDR3 DNA: TGTGCCAGCAGGGGGTTGGGTGAGACCCAGTACTTC; clone size: -; J gene: TRBJ2-5; D gene: TRBD1; V gene: TRBV19
CDR3 protein: CASTLEAGGFTDTQYF; CDR3 DNA: TGTGCCAGCACCCTTGAAGCGGGGGGCTTCACAGATACGCAGTATTTT; clone size: -; J gene: TRBJ2-3; D gene: TRBD2; V gene: TRBV7-3
CDR3 protein: CASSFPVSQYF; CDR3 DNA: TGTGCCAGCAGCTTCCCGGTCTCCCAGTACTTC; clone size: -; J gene: TRBJ2-5; D gene: -; V gene: TRBV7-3
CDR3 protein: CASSFSGFRSNEKLFF; CDR3 DNA: TGTGCCAGCAGTTTCTCGGGGTTCCGCTCTAATGAAAAACTGTTTTTT; clone size: -; J gene: TRBJ1-4; D gene: -; V gene: TRBV27
CDR3 protein: CSASSGTYEQYF; CDR3 DNA: TGCAGTGCTAGTAGCGGGACCTACGAGCAGTACTTC; clone size: -; J gene: TRBJ2-7; D gene: TRBD2; V gene: TRBV20-1
CDR3 protein: CASSQTRRGRNTGELFF; CDR3 DNA: TGTGCCAGCAGCCAAACGCGGCGGGGGCGGAACACCGGGGAGCTGTTTTTT; clone size: -; J gene: TRBJ2-2; D gene: -; V gene: TRBV3-1/TRBV3-2
CDR3 protein: CATSPQLAGGVDEQFF; CDR3 DNA: TGCGCCACCAGCCCTCAACTCGCGGGGGGGGTGGATGAGCAGTTCTTC; clone size: -; J gene: TRBJ2-1; D gene: TRBD2; V gene: TRBV5-1
CDR3 protein: CASSPVSSNQPQHF; CDR3 DNA: TGTGCCAGTAGCCCAGTCTCCTCCAATCAGCCCCAGCATTTT; clone size: -; J gene: TRBJ1-5; D gene: -; V gene: TRBV19
CDR3 protein: CASSQVLAMNTEAFF; CDR3 DNA: TGTGCCAGCAGCCAGGTCTTAGCTATGAACACTGAAGCTTTCTTT; clone size: -; J gene: TRBJ1-1; D gene: -; V gene: TRBV3-1/TRBV3-2
CDR3 protein: CASSYEIYTEAFF; CDR3 DNA: TGTGCCAGCAGTTACGAGATTTACACTGAAGCTTTCTTT; clone size: -; J gene: TRBJ1-1; D gene: -; V gene: TRBV6-5
CDR3 protein: CASSFAGLAGPSSYNEQFF; CDR3 DNA: TGCGCCAGCAGCTTCGCGGGACTAGCGGGGCCGAGCTCCTACAATGAGCAGTTCTTC; clone size: -; J gene: TRBJ2-1; D gene: TRBD2; V gene: TRBV5-1
CDR3 protein: CASSYTGLYEQYF; CDR3 DNA: TGTGCCAGCAGCTACACAGGGCTTTACGAGCAGTACTTC; clone size: -; J gene: TRBJ2-7; D gene: -; V gene: TRBV7-8
CDR3 protein: CASSPGGPTEAFF; CDR3 DNA: TGTGCCAGTAGTCCCGGGGGGCCCACTGAAGCTTTCTTT; clone size: -; J gene: TRBJ1-1; D gene: -; V gene: TRBV19
CDR3 protein: CASSSVFEGRDTSTF; CDR3 DNA: TGCGCCAGCAGCTCGGTCTTTGAGGGTCGAGACACCTCCACCTTC; clone size: few; J gene: TRBJ1-2; D gene: -; V gene: TRBV5-1
CDR3 protein: CASSQDGTSGGDEQFF; CDR3 DNA: TGTGCCAGCAGCCAAGACGGGACTAGCGGGGGCGATGAGCAGTTCTTC; clone size: -; J gene: TRBJ2-1; D gene: TRBD2; V gene: TRBV3-1/TRBV3-2
CDR3 protein: CASSEDPRYNEQFF; CDR3 DNA: TGTGCCAGCAGTGAAGATCCCAGATACAATGAGCAGTTCTTC; clone size: -; J gene: TRBJ2-1; D gene: -; V gene: TRBV2
CDR3 protein: CASSLDRGSAGELFF; CDR3 DNA: TGTGCCAGCAGCTTAGATCGGGGGTCCGCCGGGGAGCTGTTTTTT; clone size: -; J gene: TRBJ2-2; D gene: -; V gene: TRBV7-6
CDR3 protein: CASSPLDRGVRAEQYF; CDR3 DNA: TGTGCCAGCAGCCCACTAGACAGGGGGGTCCGGGCCGAGCAGTACTTC; clone size: -; J gene: TRBJ2-7; D gene: TRBD1; V gene: TRBV11-2
CDR3 protein: CASSSLGHPRRGYTF; CDR3 DNA: TGTGCCAGCAGTTCCCTGGGACATCCAAGGCGGGGCTACACCTTC; clone size: -; J gene: TRBJ1-2; D gene: -; V gene: TRBV27
CDR3 protein: CASSYPVFPYEQYF; CDR3 DNA: TGTGCCAGCAGTTACCCGGTCTTCCCCTACGAGCAGTACTTC; clone size: -; J gene: TRBJ2-7; D gene: -; V gene: TRBV6-5
CDR3 protein: CAWSDKGLAGGHEQFF; CDR3 DNA: TGTGCCTGGAGCGACAAAGGACTAGCGGGGGGTCATGAGCAGTTCTTC; clone size: -; J gene: TRBJ2-1; D gene: TRBD2; V gene: TRBV30
CDR3 protein: CASSLLAAGRYVGNTIYF; CDR3 DNA: TGTGCCAGCAGCTTATTAGCGGCAGGGAGATATGTTGGAAACACCATATATTTT; clone size: -; J gene: TRBJ1-3; D gene: -; V gene: TRBV7-8
CDR3 protein: CASSSPGNYGYTF; CDR3 DNA: TGTGCCAGCAGCTCTCCGGGGAACTATGGCTACACCTTC; clone size: once; J gene: TRBJ1-2; D gene: -; V gene: TRBV14
CDR3 protein: CATSREGGYEQYF; CDR3 DNA: TGTGCCACCAGCAGAGAAGGAGGTTACGAGCAGTACTTC; clone size: many; J gene: TRBJ2-7; D gene: -; V gene: TRBV15